A selection of T cell receptor beta chains follows, all from one sample in a study of memory CD4+ T cells and cytomegalovirus serostatus. Clones were read by immunoSEQ multiplex PCR, and TCRdb kept only the in-frame ones, dropping some. The repertoire includes approximately 40,000 clones, 76% of them detected once, and 6.4% sits in the top ten. The sequencing sample was made of memory CD4+ T cells from blood. The source of these receptors is an adult in good health and CMV-seronegative. CDR3s leave out the opening cysteine and the closing phenylalanine or tryptophan.

V gene,J gene,CDR3 protein
TRBV5-1,TRBJ2-3,ASSLGRARTDTQY
TRBV11-2,TRBJ1-5,ASSLSWQGSNQPQH
TRBV4-2,TRBJ2-1,ASSQELAGDREQF
TRBV28,TRBJ2-7,ASTLRGLGSYEQY
TRBV5-1,TRBJ2-1,ASSLLGTSNNEQF
TRBV5-6,TRBJ2-5,ASSRTGGETQY
TRBV27,TRBJ2-1,ASSFAGRMFYEQF
TRBV7-2,TRBJ2-1,ASSLRGQGLEQF
TRBV5-7,TRBJ1-2,ASSGPGPGVGYT
TRBV4-3,TRBJ2-1,ASSHEAGGGYNEQF
TRBV7-8,TRBJ2-5,ASSLKAGTGMSETQY
TRBV6-6,TRBJ1-6,ASSPSSRGNSPLH
TRBV2,TRBJ2-7,ASSLGSSSYYEQY
TRBV2,TRBJ2-3,ASSELDTQY
TRBV9,TRBJ1-4,ASSVGGANEKLF
TRBV18,TRBJ2-1,ASSTGQGMYNEQF
TRBV7-2,TRBJ2-3,ASSSGATDTQY
TRBV29-1,TRBJ1-1,SSTRATQTEAF
TRBV10-3,TRBJ2-7,AIIGLTPLYEQY
TRBV28,TRBJ1-4,ASMEVGATNEKLF
TRBV6-1,TRBJ1-2,ASSEQGGYT
TRBV21-1,TRBJ2-2,ASSKGGARELF
TRBV28,TRBJ1-1,ASSLTTDRGLGAF
TRBV5-4,TRBJ1-4,ASSLRRGTTNEKLF
TRBV11-1,TRBJ2-5,ASSPPFGGEGETQY
TRBV7-9,TRBJ1-3,ASSPPFRVGNTIY
TRBV11-2,TRBJ2-7,ASSLDTKYEQY
TRBV27,TRBJ1-5,ASSHIRSGQPQH
TRBV12-2,TRBJ1-1,ASRLGQAVRGSINTEAF
TRBV5-1,TRBJ2-5,ASSLQRNLGETQY
TRBV7-2,TRBJ2-7,ASSLAISGGLGPIYEQY
TRBV28,TRBJ1-3,ASRGSGTGNTIY
TRBV9,TRBJ1-1,ASSVNYRGAEAF
TRBV18,TRBJ2-7,ASSYSGTAYEQY
TRBV7-2,TRBJ1-2,ASSLLQGGSLTYGYT
TRBV7-9,TRBJ1-1,ASSTDPGPVGAF
TRBV11-1,TRBJ2-5,ASSFSQDPGETQY
TRBV28,TRBJ2-1,ASSSGSYNEQF
TRBV4-1,TRBJ1-5,ASSQEVGTADDQPQH
TRBV4-3,TRBJ1-2,ASSKGLFYGYT
TRBV7-2,TRBJ2-1,ASSSRLSYNEQF